A selection of T cell receptor beta chains follows, all from one sample in a study of PD-1 blockade in classical Hodgkin lymphoma. Sequencing was performed with immunoSEQ multiplex PCR; in TCRdb, only in-frame clones are kept and a portion is missing. The table records about 21,000 clones, less than 80% of them present only once. The source material was peripheral blood mononuclear cells (PBMCs), sampled at baseline. The receptors stem from a human donor with classical Hodgkin lymphoma. The CDR3 runs from the conserved cysteine through the conserved F or W. Fields, in order: J gene, V gene, CDR3 protein.

TRBJ2-2	TRBV28	CASSLRRGPRTGELFF
TRBJ2-1	TRBV5-1	CASGRENEQFF
TRBJ1-6	TRBV7-2	CASSPRGGSWNSPLHF
TRBJ2-1	TRBV7-2	CASSPYNTAVYNEQFF
TRBJ2-3	TRBV30	CAWSVGTVNTDTQYF
TRBJ2-3	TRBV9	CASSLRPVIGTDTQYF
TRBJ1-2	TRBV19	CASRLDRDRGSGYTF
TRBJ2-7	TRBV10-2	CASRAGTDSYEQYF
TRBJ2-4	TRBV18	CASSPPSIGTTDIQYF
TRBJ2-2	TRBV19	CASSTQPGQGYRTGELFF
TRBJ1-2	TRBV15	CATSRDYSGRGNYGYTF
TRBJ1-6	TRBV19	CASSLTGESYNSPLHF
TRBJ2-7	TRBV6-5	CASSPTAKGQYF
.	TRBV7-2	CASSLTSGGSYEQYF
TRBJ2-3	TRBV7-2	CASSSGTSGGRTQYF
TRBJ2-1	TRBV27	CASSLTGHEQFF
TRBJ2-7	TRBV27	CASSWTGTSYEQYF
TRBJ2-1	TRBV11-2	CASRGLKREGRWNEQFF
TRBJ1-5	TRBV19	CASGRGPHNQPQHF
TRBJ1-1	TRBV19	CATVGDRGVTEAFF
TRBJ2-7	TRBV5-6	CASSLALAGSYEQYF
TRBJ1-1	TRBV5-4	CASSLRATEAFF
TRBJ2-7	TRBV4-3	CASSQDQGSYEQYF
TRBJ2-1	TRBV9	CASSVAQGSGTYNEQFF
TRBJ2-3	TRBV7-8	CASSLQRPTDTQYF
TRBJ2-1	TRBV4-3	CASSQASGSDEQFF
TRBJ1-6	TRBV27	CASSLSPGAGSPLHF
TRBJ2-7	TRBV6-5	CASSYVQGPGEQYF
TRBJ2-1	TRBV5-4	CASSSRTSGTGEQFF
TRBJ2-3	TRBV6-5	CASSKADTQYF
TRBJ1-2	TRBV10-3	CAILLGYGYTF
TRBJ1-2	TRBV4-2	CASSQLYGHYTF
TRBJ2-5	TRBV10-3	CAISDPRGAGETQYF
TRBJ1-2	TRBV10-1	CASRPGQKEEEGYTF
TRBJ2-1	TRBV6-5	CASSTGDESRFF
TRBJ2-5	TRBV20-1	CSASTGSQNF
TRBJ1-1	TRBV28	CASRPISISEAFF
TRBJ2-2	TRBV19	CASSISRNQYTGELFF
TRBJ2-3	TRBV11-2	CASSFPGLAPSTDTQYF
.	TRBV28	CASKAAVTYEQYF
TRBJ2-7	TRBV30	CAWSIIVEEQYF
TRBJ2-2	TRBV19	CASSPRGTGGSNTGELFF
TRBJ2-2	TRBV5-6	CASSLVAGGTGELFF
TRBJ1-1	TRBV18	CASSPDRGTEAFF